This T cell receptor (beta chain) appears in the sequencing data of a study of tumor-infiltrating lymphocytes in primary liver carcinoma. Overall study context: Those enrolled were patients of both sexes, who were aged 30 to 69 years. The study's findings and limits: A fraction of only about 7-25% of top clones appeared in all five tumor regions.

A constant-region primer primed TCR beta cDNA synthesis from about 0.55 ug of total RNA. Nested multiplex PCR, run for three rounds with slightly modified ARM-PCR, yielded TCR beta libraries. Use of TRBV1-TRBV30 forward primers with a C-beta reverse primer characterized the first two PCR rounds, which lasted roughly 11 cycles each. TCRdb itself ran the multiplex PCR reads through MiXCR, one entry per CDR3 protein. The sample has 55,000 to 65,000 distinct CDR3 sequences; less than 75% are singletons. Each 20-30 mg portion of unsorted bulk tissue served as the source for co-extraction of RNA and DNA. Each of the tumor samples contained in excess of 75% viable tumor cells. Worth noting for this clonotype: The antigen is undetermined. A read error may account for a junction end that differs from germline.

This CDR3 is 17 amino acids long. Germline CDR1 MNHEY, CDR2 SVGAGI. This receptor was obtained from a man aged 40-49 years with primary liver carcinoma and hepatitis B virus infection. The specimen was liver tumor tissue from sampling region 2. Subset specified: tumor region T2, inferior pole. The chain carries TRBV6-5 and TRBJ1-2, with D possibly TRBD1 on 6 matching bases. The CDR3 region is CTSSFHATGGNNYGYTF. The CDR3 nucleotides are TGTACCAGCAGTTTCCATGCGACAGGAGGCAATAACTATGGCTACACCTTC.